This entry lists 5 T cell receptor beta chains sequenced from one sample in a study of technical replicates of blood from several donors. Clones were sequenced by immunoSEQ multiplex PCR, and TCRdb holds only the in-frame ones, with some missing. This sample has approximately 81,000 clones, with about 81% found just once. The sample consisted of PBMCs. These receptors were collected from a human donor in good health. Some clones in this sample may be carry-over from other donors' samples.

This chain links TRBV7-9 with TRBJ2-7, with 7 bases identical to TRBD2. The CDR3 is 15 residues long. CDR1 is SEHNR, CDR2 FQNEAQ, per germline (reference sequence). J was trimmed by 0 bases and V by 4 bases; bases with no gene match: 6. The CDR3 DNA follows: TGTGCCAGCAGCTCAGCTAGCGGTCGCTCCTACGAGCAGTACTTC. It yields the protein CASSSASGRSYEQYF.

As DNA, the CDR3 is TGTGCCAGCAGCCCTATAGCGGGAAGCGGCCACGAGCAGTACTTC. This codes for CASSPIAGSGHEQYF. The V call is TRBV11-2, the J call TRBJ2-7; TRBD2 matches 8 bases. The V gene end was trimmed by 5 bases and the J gene end by 5 bases; junction bases not matched to a gene: 11. CDR3 length equals 15 residues. Germline values: CDR1 SGHAT, CDR2 FQNNGV.

The CDR3 loop reads CATSRTTGGGELFF. CDR3 bases: TGTGCCACCAGCAGAACCACAGGGGGCGGGGAGCTGTTTTTT. This chain connects TRBV15 to TRBJ2-2; 8 bases map to TRBD1. V gave up 2 bases and J gave up 7 bases; unmatched junction bases: 3. This CDR3 has 14 residues. The germline V gene encodes CDR1 LNHNV and CDR2 YYDKDF (reference sequence). Variable domain in full (rest from reference TRBV15 and TRBJ2-2): DAMVIQNPRYQVTQFGKPVTLSCSQTLNHNVMYWYQQKSSQAPKLLFHYYDKDFNNEADTPDNFQSRRPNTSFCFLDIRSPGLGDTAMYLCATSRTTGGGELFFGEGSRLTVL.

The CDR3 bases are TGTGCCAGCAGTTTGGGGCAATACACTGAAGCTTTCTTT. Protein sequence: CASSLGQYTEAFF. The chain recombines TRBV28 with TRBJ1-1; weak D call: TRBD1 (5 bases). The CDR3 is made up of 13 amino acids. The germline CDR1 and CDR2 sequences are MDHEN and SYDVKM. Deletions cut 3 bases from V and 3 bases from J, with 8 bases between.

V is TRBV18 and J is TRBJ1-4; D gene unclear. Germline loops: CDR1 KGHSH, CDR2 LQKENI. The CDR3 totals 13 residues. The V gene lost 6 bases and the J gene lost 3 bases, with 8 bases spanning the gap. The chain's CDR3 is CASSRAANEKLFF. The CDR3 DNA reads TGTGCCAGCTCGAGGGCGGCTAATGAAAAACTGTTTTTT. Supplemented by reference TRBV18 and TRBJ1-4, the full variable domain reads NAGVMQNPRHLVRRRGQEARLRCSPMKGHSHVYWYRQLPEEGLKFMVYLQKENIIDESGMPKERFSAEFPKEGPSILRIQQVVRGDSAAYFCASSRAANEKLFFGSGTQLSVL.